The entry below gives a single T cell receptor (beta chain) sequence along with its context. The antigen remains unidentified. This sample stems from a study of STAT3 mutations in large granular lymphocyte leukemia. Whole-study findings and limits: Clonal expansion was inferred from other time points because no sample existed at each clone's first appearance. In several patients, dominant TCR clone burden exceeded STAT3 mutant burden, suggesting STAT3 mutation arose secondarily. Every T-LGLL patient had at least one immunodominant TCRbeta clonotype. After therapy, about 35% of the 18 patients switched clonotypes, all new clones STAT3 wild type.

The protocol was immunoSEQ multiplex PCR, while the TCRdb copy is restricted to in-frame clones and leaves out a portion. The data show 30,000 to 35,000 clones, about 74% seen once. Input material: peripheral blood mononuclear cells. The receptor was isolated from a woman aged 50 to 60 with T-cell large granular lymphocyte leukemia. Some clones in this sample may be carry-over from other donors' samples.

CDR3 loop: CAWSVPRQGRNQPQHF. The CDR3 bases are TGTGCCTGGAGTGTACCCCGACAGGGACGCAATCAGCCCCAGCATTTT. J is TRBJ1-5 and V is TRBV30, with 7 bases matching TRBD1. Germline V gene data show CDR1 as GTSNPN and CDR2 as SVGIG (reference sequence). The CDR3 sequence is 16 residues long. V shed 0 bases and J 2 bases; nucleotides not matched to a gene: 7.